This T cell receptor (beta chain) was recovered during a study of T cells in Graves' hyperthyroidism and ophthalmopathy. This CDR3 region has 13 residues. Germline assignment: CDR1 GTSNPN and CDR2 SVGIG (reference sequence). The J segment lost 5 bases and the V segment lost 7 bases, leaving 10 bases of the junction unmatched. This clonotype was detected ten times or more. Amplified TCR beta CDR3 regions came from RNA transcripts. Initially, a first-round RT-PCR of the TCR CDR3 employed the HTBI primer set. TCRdb reprocessed the multiplex PCR reads with MiXCR, giving one entry per CDR3 protein. Of 350,000 to 500,000 distinct CDR3 sequences in the sample, around 15% were seen once. Absence of ophthalmopathy progression within 18 months defined stable Graves' hyperthyroidism.

The TCR comes from a woman under 30 with Graves' hyperthyroidism. What was sequenced was blood. This chain joins TRBV30 and TRBJ1-2, with 7 bases matching TRBD1. In DNA, the CDR3 is TGTGCCTACAGGGGATATAATGGTTATGGCTACACCTTC. The encoded protein is CAYRGYNGYGYTF. The full variable domain, in which reference TRBV30 and TRBJ1-2 provide the parts outside the CDR3, is SQTIHQWPATLVQPVGSPLSLECTVEGTSNPNLYWYRQAAGRGLQLLFYSVGIGQISSEVPQNLSASRPQDRQFILSSKKLLLSDSGFYLCAYRGYNGYGYTFGSGTRLTVV.